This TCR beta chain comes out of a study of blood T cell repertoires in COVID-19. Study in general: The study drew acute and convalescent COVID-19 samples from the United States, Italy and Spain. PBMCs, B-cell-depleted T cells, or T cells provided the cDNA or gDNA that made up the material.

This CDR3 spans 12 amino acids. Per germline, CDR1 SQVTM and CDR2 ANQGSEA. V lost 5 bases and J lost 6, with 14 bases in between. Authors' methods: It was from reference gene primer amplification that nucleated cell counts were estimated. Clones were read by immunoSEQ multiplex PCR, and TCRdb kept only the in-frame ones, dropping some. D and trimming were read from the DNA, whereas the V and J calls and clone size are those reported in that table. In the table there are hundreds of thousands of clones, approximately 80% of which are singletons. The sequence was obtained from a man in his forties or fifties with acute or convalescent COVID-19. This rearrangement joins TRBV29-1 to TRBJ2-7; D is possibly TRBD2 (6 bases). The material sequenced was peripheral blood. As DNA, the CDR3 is TGCAGCGTTTATACGGGAGAGGGCGAGCAGTACTTC. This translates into CSVYTGEGEQYF.